The source of this TCR beta chain is a study of vaccination and CD4 T cells after COVID-19. Across the study: The study enrolled six male and four female convalescents, two of whom were Hispanic. Each participant underwent a two-dose regimen of either the BNT162b2 or the mRNA-1273 vaccine.

Oncomine TCR Beta short-read sequencing was applied to DNA from cultured CD4+ T cells. TCRdb called the PCR reads again in MiXCR, with one record for every CDR3 protein. This table has approximately 3,000 distinct CDR3 sequences, over 25% appearing once. With V trimmed by 4 bases and J by 0 bases, 0 bases remained unmatched. Germline CDR1 reads LNHDA; CDR2 reads SQIVND (reference sequence). This CDR3 has 15 amino acids. By share, this clonotype counts as medium-sized. Antigen specificity is unknown. As for treatment: approximately 10-day PBMC culture with coronavirus spike peptide pools or control peptides (ViraFEST assay). Peptide pool stimulation in ViraFEST expanded antigen-specific T cells, whose TCRs were then sequenced. Following a culture period (approximately 11 days), negative selection was used to isolate CD4+ T cells.

This specimen consisted of CD4+ T cells from blood, cultured in vitro, obtained after SARS-CoV-2 vaccination. The chain carries TRBV19 and TRBJ2-6, with 7 bases fitting TRBD1. The origin of this receptor is a human donor who had recovered from COVID-19. CDR3 residues: CASSRDSSGANVLTF. The CDR3 DNA sequence: TGTGCCAGTAGTAGGGACAGCTCTGGGGCCAACGTCCTGACTTTC.